This entry describes one TCR beta chain. What it binds is unknown. Germline V gene lookup returns CDR1 SQVTM and CDR2 ANQGSEA. This CDR3 is built from 11 residues. The V end lost 4 bases, the J end lost 1 base, and 4 bases lay between the germline ends. The data belong to a study of T cells after posttransplantation cyclophosphamide. Broader study findings: Skin or GI-infiltrating T cells shared few TRB sequences with blood. TRB clonality was highly associated with recipient CMV seropositivity and reactivation.

Measured with immunoSEQ multiplex PCR; TCRdb has only the in-frame clones, and not every one. The repertoire holds about 28,000 clones, with 86% as singletons. The J gene is TRBJ1-2, the V gene TRBV29-1; D remains unclear. Sequencing was carried out using PBMCs. The TCR was taken from a man aged 45-60 years. This CDR3 is CSVAVNYGYTF. The CDR3 nucleotides read TGCAGCGTTGCCGTTAACTATGGCTACACCTTC.